These T cell receptor beta chains were read from a single sample in a study of long-term antiretroviral therapy in people with HIV. TCRdb's table, derived via immunoSEQ multiplex PCR, lists solely in-frame clones and lacks some. The data hold fewer than 40,000 clones, with around 80% observed a single time. Sequencing used unsorted PBMCs, obtained 3.1 years after starting antiretroviral therapy. Source of these receptors: a woman between 45 and 65 years old with HIV. Each CDR3 is given without its conserved first and last residue. Clone size is stated in some rows and not others, as once, few, many or a class when expanded.

TRBJ1-4,.,TRBV2,ASKGQPQEKLF
TRBJ1-1,.,TRBV18,ASSDILNTEAF
TRBJ2-5,.,TRBV2,ASSSQETQY
TRBJ1-5,.,TRBV7-8,ASSSVLQPQH
TRBJ1-1,once,TRBV30,AYKGQGGTEAF
TRBJ2-7,.,TRBV11-3,ASSSMAENGEQY
TRBJ1-3,.,TRBV6-1,ASSEGQGEDTIY
TRBJ1-5,.,TRBV28,ASSLSGGVQPQH
TRBJ2-7,few,TRBV19,ASSLSQGSPYEQY
TRBJ2-3,.,TRBV18,ASSPIIMSTDTQY
TRBJ1-5,.,TRBV30,AWSGGRNQPQH
TRBJ2-5,.,TRBV7-6,ASIPRDRAYQETQY
TRBJ2-5,.,TRBV15,ATSRGREEGETQY
TRBJ2-3,.,TRBV5-4,ASHSSTDTQY